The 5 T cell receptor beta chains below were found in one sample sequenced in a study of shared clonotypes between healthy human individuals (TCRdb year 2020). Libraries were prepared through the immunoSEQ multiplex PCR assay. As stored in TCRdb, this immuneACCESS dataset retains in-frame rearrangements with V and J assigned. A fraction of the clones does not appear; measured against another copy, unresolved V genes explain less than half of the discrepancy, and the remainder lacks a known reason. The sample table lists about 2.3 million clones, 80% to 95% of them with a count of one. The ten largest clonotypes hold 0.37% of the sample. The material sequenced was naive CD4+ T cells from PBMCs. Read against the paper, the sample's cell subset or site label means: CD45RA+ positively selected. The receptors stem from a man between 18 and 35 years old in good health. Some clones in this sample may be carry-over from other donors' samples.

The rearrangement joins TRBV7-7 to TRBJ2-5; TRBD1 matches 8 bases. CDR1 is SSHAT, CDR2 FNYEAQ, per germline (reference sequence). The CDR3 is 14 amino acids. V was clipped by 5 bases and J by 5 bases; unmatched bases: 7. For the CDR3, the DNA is TGTGCCAGCAGCCGACAGGGGTTTAGGGAGACCCAGTACTTC. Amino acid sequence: CASSRQGFRETQYF.

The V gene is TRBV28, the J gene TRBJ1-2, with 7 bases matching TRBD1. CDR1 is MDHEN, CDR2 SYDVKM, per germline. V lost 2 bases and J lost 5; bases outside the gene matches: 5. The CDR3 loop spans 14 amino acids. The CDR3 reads CASSLGVRGYGYTF. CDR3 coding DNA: TGTGCCAGCAGTTTAGGTGTCAGGGGGTATGGCTACACCTTC.

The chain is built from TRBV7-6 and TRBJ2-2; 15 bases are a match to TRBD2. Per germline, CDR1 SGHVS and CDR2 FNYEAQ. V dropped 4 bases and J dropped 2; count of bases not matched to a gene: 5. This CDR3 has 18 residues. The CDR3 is CASSSGLAGGPNTGELFF. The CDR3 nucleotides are TGTGCCAGCAGCTCGGGACTAGCGGGAGGACCTAACACCGGGGAGCTGTTTTTT. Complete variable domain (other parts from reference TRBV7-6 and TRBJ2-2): GAGVSQSPRYKVTKRGQDVALRCDPISGHVSLYWYRQALGQGPEFLTYFNYEAQQDKSGLPNDRFSAERPEGSISTLTIQRTEQRDSAMYRCASSSGLAGGPNTGELFFGEGSRLTVL.

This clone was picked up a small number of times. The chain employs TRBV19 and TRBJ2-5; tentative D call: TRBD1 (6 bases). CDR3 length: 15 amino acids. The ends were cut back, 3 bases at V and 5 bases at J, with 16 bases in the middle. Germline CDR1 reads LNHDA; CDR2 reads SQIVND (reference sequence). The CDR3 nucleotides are TGTGCCAGTAGTATCGTCCGCACAGGGTTCGAGACCCAGTACTTC. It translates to CASSIVRTGFETQYF.

CDR3 DNA: TGTGCCAGCAGCGTCAGACAGTTCTACGAGCAGTACTTC. Translating gives CASSVRQFYEQYF. The V and J genes are TRBV5-6 and TRBJ2-7; D perhaps matches TRBD1 (5 bases). Trimming took off 4 bases at V and 3 bases at J, with 11 bases between the two ends. Germline V gene lookup returns CDR1 SGHDT and CDR2 YYEEEE. The CDR3 consists of 13 residues.